This T cell receptor beta chain was documented in a study of blood T cell repertoires in COVID-19. The germline CDR1 and CDR2 sequences are SGHVS and FQNEAQ. This CDR3 region has 12 residues. Trimming shortened V by 3 bases and J by 4 bases, and 6 bases separated the two germline ends. Original data processing: Amplification of reference gene primers provided the estimated nucleated cell counts. Sequenced by immunoSEQ multiplex PCR; TCRdb stores in-frame clones only, minus some. From that table come the V and J calls and clone size; the DNA was used to work out D and trimming. The sample contains nearly 250,000 clones, about 83% of which appear only once.

The rearrangement links TRBV7-8 to TRBJ1-2; D not resolved. The clonotype was recovered from an elderly woman with COVID-19, enrolled during active disease. The sample comprised peripheral blood. The CDR3 coding sequence is TGTGCCAGCAGCTTGGGCAGCTATGGCTACACCTTC. This gives the protein CASSLGSYGYTF.